The source of this TCR beta chain is a study of blood T cell repertoires in COVID-19. The V gene end was trimmed by 5 bases and the J gene end by 4 bases; junction bases not matched to a gene: 7. The V gene's germline CDR1 is SGHVS and CDR2 FQNEAQ. The CDR3 covers 16 residues. The assay was immunoSEQ multiplex PCR, and TCRdb's table has in-frame clones only and misses some. Of under 45,000 clones listed, 81% are singletons. This clonotype was obtained from a man aged 65-85 years with COVID-19, enrolled during active disease. The V gene is TRBV7-8, the J gene TRBJ2-6, with 8 bases fitting TRBD1. Sequencing was carried out using peripheral blood. The CDR3 spells CASSPLRGPGANVLTF. The CDR3 nucleotides are TGTGCCAGCAGCCCTCTCAGGGGGCCCGGGGCCAACGTCCTGACTTTC. The full variable domain, with the rest looked up from reference TRBV7-8 and TRBJ2-6, is GAGVSQSPRYKVAKRGQDVALRCDPISGHVSLFWYQQALGQGPEFLTYFQNEAQLDKSGLPSDRFFAERPEGSVSTLKIQRTQQEDSAVYLCASSPLRGPGANVLTFGAGSRLTVL.